This T cell receptor beta chain was sequenced during a study of vaccination and CD4 T cells after COVID-19. This CDR3 contains 16 residues. Per the germline V gene, CDR1 is SEHNR and CDR2 is FQNEAQ (reference sequence). With 1 base removed from V and 1 base from J, the gap between germline ends came to 13 bases. Treatment reported: roughly ten-day PBMC culture with coronavirus spike peptide pools or control peptides (ViraFEST assay). Gathered ahead of the COVID-19 pandemic (2011-2018) were the CD4+ T cells of the unexposed donor. With the Oncomine TCR Beta short-read assay, DNA from cultured CD4+ T cells was sequenced. After culture, CD4+ T cells served as the source for genomic DNA extraction. TCRdb called the PCR reads again in MiXCR, with one record for every CDR3 protein. Among almost 5,500 distinct CDR3 sequences listed, roughly two fifths were seen once. With regard to this clonotype: Its cognate antigen is unknown.

The receptor comes from a human donor in good health. The material sequenced was CD4+ T cells from blood, cultured in vitro. The chain joins TRBV7-9 to TRBJ1-1, with D hard to call. The CDR3 nucleotides read TGTGCCAGCAGCTTAGTTCAACCAGAAAGGAACACTGAAGCTTTCTTT. Its protein is CASSLVQPERNTEAFF. Together with reference TRBV7-9 and TRBJ1-1, the CDR3 gives the full variable domain: DTGVSQNPRHKITKRGQNVTFRCDPISEHNRLYWYRQTLGQGPEFLTYFQNEAQLEKSRLLSDRFSAERPKGSFSTLEIQRTEQGDSAMYLCASSLVQPERNTEAFFGQGTRLTVV.